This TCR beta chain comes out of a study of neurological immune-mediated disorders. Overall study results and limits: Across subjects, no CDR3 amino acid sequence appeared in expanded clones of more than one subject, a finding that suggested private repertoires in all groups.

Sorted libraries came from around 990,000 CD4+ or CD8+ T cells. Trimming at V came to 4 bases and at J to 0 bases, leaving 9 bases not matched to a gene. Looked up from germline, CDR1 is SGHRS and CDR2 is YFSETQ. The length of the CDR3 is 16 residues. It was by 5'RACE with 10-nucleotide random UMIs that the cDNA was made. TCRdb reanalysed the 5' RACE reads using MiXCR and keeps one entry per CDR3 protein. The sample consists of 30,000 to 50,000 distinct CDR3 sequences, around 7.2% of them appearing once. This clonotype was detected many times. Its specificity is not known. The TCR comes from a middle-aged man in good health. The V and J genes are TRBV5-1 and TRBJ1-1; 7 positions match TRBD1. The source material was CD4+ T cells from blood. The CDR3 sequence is CASSRRPGQMNTEAFF. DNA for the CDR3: TGCGCCAGCAGCAGACGCCCGGGACAGATGAACACTGAAGCTTTCTTT.